This T cell receptor beta chain stems from a study of T-cell reconstitution after alpha-beta-depleted transplantation in children. Germline CDR1 reads SGHRS; CDR2 reads YFSETQ. This CDR3 has 17 residues. V was cut by 0 bases and J by 2 bases, with 18 bases left in between. The library targeted TCRbeta and was prepared with unique molecular identifiers. TCRdb used MiXCR to reprocess the PCR reads, holding one entry per CDR3 protein. The sample records about 120,000 distinct CDR3 sequences, about 21% being singletons. This clonotype was sampled from a male patient aged 2-10 years who had a stem cell transplant for chronic granulomatous disease, so the T cells may come from the graft donor. The starting material was PBMCs, mostly from graft donor cells, obtained 180 days after TCRalphabeta/CD19-depleted stem cell transplant. The chain employs TRBV5-1 and TRBJ2-7, with D hard to call. The CDR3: CASSLAISTQGPYEQYF. For the CDR3, the DNA is TGCGCCAGCAGCTTGGCCATCTCTACACAAGGACCCTACGAGCAGTACTTC. The whole variable domain, filled in from reference TRBV5-1 and TRBJ2-7, reads KAGVTQTPRYLIKTRGQQVTLSCSPISGHRSVSWYQQTPGQGLQFLFEYFSETQRNKGNFPGRFSGRQFSNSRSEMNVSTLELGDSALYLCASSLAISTQGPYEQYFGPGTRLTVT.